The T cell receptor beta chain described here comes from a study of Graves' ophthalmopathy and Graves' hyperthyroidism. RNA transcripts provided the template for amplifying TCR beta CDR3 regions. After a first-round RT-PCR with HTBI primers, a second-round multiplex PCR was run. MiXCR was run by TCRdb on the multiplex PCR reads, yielding one entry per CDR3 protein. In the table there are about 380,000 distinct CDR3 sequences, approximately 15% of which are singletons. This clonotype was seen many times. Clinical symptoms, serum thyroxine, TRAb, thyroid ultrasound and orbital computed tomography determined diagnosis. V was clipped by 4 bases and J by 1 base; unmatched bases: 5. The V gene's germline CDR1 is SGHKS and CDR2 YYEKEE (reference sequence). This CDR3 region has 14 residues.

The TCR originated in a woman aged 18 to 35 with stable Graves' hyperthyroidism. This sequence joins TRBV5-5 and TRBJ2-7; the match to TRBD1 covers 7 bases. Sequencing input: peripheral blood. This CDR3 reads CASSLHRGSYEQYF. The CDR3 DNA sequence: TGTGCCAGCAGCCTCCACAGGGGTTCCTACGAGCAGTACTTC. The entire variable domain, with the rest obtained from reference TRBV5-5 and TRBJ2-7, is as follows: DAGVTQSPTHLIKTRGQQVTLRCSPISGHKSVSWYQQVLGQGPQFIFQYYEKEERGRGNFPDRFSARQFPNYSSELNVNALLLGDSALYLCASSLHRGSYEQYFGPGTRLTVT.